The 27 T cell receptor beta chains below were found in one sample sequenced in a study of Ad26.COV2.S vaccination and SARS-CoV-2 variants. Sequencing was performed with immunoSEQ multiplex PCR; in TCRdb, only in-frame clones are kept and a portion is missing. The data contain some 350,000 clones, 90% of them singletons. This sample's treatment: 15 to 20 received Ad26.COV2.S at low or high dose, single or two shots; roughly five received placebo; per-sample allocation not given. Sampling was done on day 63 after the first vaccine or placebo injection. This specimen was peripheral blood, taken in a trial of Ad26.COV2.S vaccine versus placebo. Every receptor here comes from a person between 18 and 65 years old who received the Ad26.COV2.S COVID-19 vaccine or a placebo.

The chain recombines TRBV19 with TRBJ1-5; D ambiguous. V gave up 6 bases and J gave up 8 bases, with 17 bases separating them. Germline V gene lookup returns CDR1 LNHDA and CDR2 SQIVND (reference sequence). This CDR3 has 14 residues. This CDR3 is CASRTTGSLEPQHF. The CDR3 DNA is TGTGCCAGTAGGACCACCGGCAGCCTAGAGCCCCAGCATTTT.

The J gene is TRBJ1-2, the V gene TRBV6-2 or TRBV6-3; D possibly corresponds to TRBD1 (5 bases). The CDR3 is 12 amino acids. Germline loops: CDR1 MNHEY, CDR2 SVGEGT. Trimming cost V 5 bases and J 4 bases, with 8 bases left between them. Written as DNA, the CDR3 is TGTGCCAGCAGTCCACAGGCCTATGGCTACACCTTC. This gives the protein CASSPQAYGYTF.

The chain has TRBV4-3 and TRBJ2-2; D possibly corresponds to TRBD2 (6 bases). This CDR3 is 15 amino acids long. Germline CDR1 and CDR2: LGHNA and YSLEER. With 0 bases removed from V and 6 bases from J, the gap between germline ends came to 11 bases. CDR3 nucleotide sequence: TGCGCCAGCAGCCAAGAATCCCGGGGGTCCGGGGAGCTGTTTTTT. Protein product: CASSQESRGSGELFF.

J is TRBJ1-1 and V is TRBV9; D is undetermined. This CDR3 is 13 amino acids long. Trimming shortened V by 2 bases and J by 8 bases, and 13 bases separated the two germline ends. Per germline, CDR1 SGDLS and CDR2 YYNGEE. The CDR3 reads CASSVGREQEAFF. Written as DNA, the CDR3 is TGTGCCAGCAGCGTTGGAAGGGAACAAGAAGCTTTCTTT.

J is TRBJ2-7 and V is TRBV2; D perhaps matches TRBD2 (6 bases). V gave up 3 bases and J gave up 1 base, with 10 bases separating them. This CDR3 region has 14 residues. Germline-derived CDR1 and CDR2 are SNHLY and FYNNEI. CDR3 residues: CASSEARGSYEQYF. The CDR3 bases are TGTGCCAGCAGTGAGGCGCGGGGTTCCTACGAGCAGTACTTC.

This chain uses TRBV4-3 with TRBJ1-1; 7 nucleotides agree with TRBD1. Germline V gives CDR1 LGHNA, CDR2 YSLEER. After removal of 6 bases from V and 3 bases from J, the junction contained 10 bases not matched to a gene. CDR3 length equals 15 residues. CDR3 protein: CASRTGYSEDTEAFF. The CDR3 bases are TGCGCCAGCAGGACAGGGTATAGCGAGGACACTGAAGCTTTCTTT.

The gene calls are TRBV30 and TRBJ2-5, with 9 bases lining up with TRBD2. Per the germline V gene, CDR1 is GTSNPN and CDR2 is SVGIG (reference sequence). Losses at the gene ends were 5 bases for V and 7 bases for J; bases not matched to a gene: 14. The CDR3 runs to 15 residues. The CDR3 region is CAWSSSGSIQGTQYF. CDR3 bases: TGTGCCTGGTCAAGTAGCGGGAGCATACAGGGGACCCAGTACTTC.

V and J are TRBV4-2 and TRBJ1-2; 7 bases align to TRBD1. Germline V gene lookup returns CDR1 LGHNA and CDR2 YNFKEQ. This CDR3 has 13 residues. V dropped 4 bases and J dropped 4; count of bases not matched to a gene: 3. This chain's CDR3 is CASSPRDSYGYTF. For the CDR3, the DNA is TGTGCCAGCAGCCCCAGGGACAGCTATGGCTACACCTTC.

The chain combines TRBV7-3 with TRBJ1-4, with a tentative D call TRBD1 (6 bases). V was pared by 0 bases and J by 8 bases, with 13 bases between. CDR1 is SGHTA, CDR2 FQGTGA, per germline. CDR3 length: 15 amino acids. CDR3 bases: TGTGCCAGCAGCTTAACCGCAGGGGAGGGAGAAAAACTGTTTTTT. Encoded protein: CASSLTAGEGEKLFF.

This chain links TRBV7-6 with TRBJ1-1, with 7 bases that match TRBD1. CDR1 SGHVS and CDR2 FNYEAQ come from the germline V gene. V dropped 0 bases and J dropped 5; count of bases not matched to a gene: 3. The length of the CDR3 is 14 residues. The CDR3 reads CASSLASQGTEAFF. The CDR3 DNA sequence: TGTGCCAGCAGCTTAGCATCACAGGGGACTGAAGCTTTCTTT.

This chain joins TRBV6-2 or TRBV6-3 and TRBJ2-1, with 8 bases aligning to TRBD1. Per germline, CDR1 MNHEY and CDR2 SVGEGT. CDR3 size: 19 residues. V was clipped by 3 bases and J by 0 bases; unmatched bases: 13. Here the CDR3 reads CASSYARSQGAGSYNEQFF. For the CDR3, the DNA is TGTGCCAGCAGTTATGCCCGGTCTCAGGGGGCAGGCTCCTACAATGAGCAGTTCTTC.

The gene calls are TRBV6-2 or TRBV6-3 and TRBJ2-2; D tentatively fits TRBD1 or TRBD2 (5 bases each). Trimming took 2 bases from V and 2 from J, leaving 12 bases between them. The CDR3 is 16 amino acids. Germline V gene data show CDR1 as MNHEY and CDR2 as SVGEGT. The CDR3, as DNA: TGTGCCAGCAGTTACCGATCGGGGCTCAACACCGGGGAGCTGTTTTTT. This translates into CASSYRSGLNTGELFF.

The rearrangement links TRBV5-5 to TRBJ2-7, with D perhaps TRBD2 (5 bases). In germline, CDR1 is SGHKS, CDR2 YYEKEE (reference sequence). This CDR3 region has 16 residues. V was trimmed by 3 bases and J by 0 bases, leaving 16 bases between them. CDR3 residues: CASSSTREALSYEQYV. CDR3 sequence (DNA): TGTGCCAGCAGCTCAACTCGGGAAGCCCTCTCCTACGAGCAGTACGTC.

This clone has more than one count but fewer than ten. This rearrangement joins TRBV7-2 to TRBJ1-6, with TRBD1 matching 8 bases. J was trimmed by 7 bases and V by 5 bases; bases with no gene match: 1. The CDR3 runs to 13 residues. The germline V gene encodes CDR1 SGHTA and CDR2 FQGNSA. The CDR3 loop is CASSQGANSPLHF. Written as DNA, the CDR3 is TGTGCCAGCAGCCAGGGGGCCAATTCACCCCTCCACTTT.

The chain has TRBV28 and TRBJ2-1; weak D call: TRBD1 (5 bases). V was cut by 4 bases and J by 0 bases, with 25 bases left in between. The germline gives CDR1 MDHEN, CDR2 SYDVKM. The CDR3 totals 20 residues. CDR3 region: CASSSYRSPEQVRSYNEQFF. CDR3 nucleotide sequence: TGTGCCAGCAGTTCATACCGATCGCCGGAACAGGTGCGCTCCTACAATGAGCAGTTCTTC.

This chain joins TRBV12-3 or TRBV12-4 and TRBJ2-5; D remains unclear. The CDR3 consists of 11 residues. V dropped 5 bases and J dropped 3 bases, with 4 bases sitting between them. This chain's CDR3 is CASSQEETQYF. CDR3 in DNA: TGTGCCAGCAGTCAAGAAGAGACCCAGTACTTC.

For the CDR3, the DNA is TGTGCCAGCAGCTCCGCAGCGGGGGAGTTCGGCGAGCAGTACTTC. Residues: CASSSAAGEFGEQYF. This chain links TRBV5-6 with TRBJ2-7; TRBD2 aligns across 8 bases. CDR1 SGHDT and CDR2 YYEEEE come from the germline V gene. V trimming: 3 bases; J trimming: 6 bases; junction bases outside the gene matches: 11. CDR3 size: 15 residues.

The CDR3 sequence is CASSPAGLAGGGEQFF. The CDR3 DNA is TGTGCCAGCTCACCAGCGGGACTAGCGGGGGGGGGTGAGCAGTTCTTC. The chain is built from TRBV18 and TRBJ2-1; 16 nucleotides line up with TRBD2. The V and J ends lost 2 bases and 9 bases, in that order; junction bases with no gene match: 4. Germline lookup yields CDR1 KGHSH and CDR2 LQKENI. The CDR3 length is 16 residues.

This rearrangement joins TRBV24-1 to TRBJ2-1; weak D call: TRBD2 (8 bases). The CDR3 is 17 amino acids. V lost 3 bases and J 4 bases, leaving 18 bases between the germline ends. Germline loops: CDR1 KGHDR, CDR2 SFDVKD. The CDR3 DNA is TGTGCCACCAGTGATACCGACAGGGCGGGGGGTTACAATGAGCAGTTCTTC. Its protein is CATSDTDRAGGYNEQFF.

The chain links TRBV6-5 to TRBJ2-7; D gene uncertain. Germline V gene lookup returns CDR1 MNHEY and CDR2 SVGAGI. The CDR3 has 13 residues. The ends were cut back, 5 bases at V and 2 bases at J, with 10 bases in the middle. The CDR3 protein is CASSPRSPYEQYV. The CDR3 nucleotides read TGTGCCAGCAGTCCTAGGTCCCCCTACGAGCAGTACGTC.

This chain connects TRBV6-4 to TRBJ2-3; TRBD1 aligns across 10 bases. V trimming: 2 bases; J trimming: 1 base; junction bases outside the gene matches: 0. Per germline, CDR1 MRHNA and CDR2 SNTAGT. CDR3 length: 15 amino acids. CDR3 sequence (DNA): TGTGCCAGCAGTGACGGGACAGGGGGCACAGATACGCAGTATTTT. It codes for CASSDGTGGTDTQYF.

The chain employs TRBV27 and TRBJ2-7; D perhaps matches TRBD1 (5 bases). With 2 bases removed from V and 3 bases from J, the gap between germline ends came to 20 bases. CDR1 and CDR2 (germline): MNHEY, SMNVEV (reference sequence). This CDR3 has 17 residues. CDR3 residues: CASSLRGPDTVYYEQYV. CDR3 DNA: TGTGCCAGCAGTTTAAGGGGCCCAGACACGGTATACTACGAGCAGTACGTC.

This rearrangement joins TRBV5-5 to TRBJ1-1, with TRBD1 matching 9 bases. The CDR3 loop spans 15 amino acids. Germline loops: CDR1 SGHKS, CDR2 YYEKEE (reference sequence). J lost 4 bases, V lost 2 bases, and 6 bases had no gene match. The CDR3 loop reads CASSLQGALGTEAFF. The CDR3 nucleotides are TGTGCCAGCAGCTTACAGGGGGCGCTGGGCACTGAAGCTTTCTTT. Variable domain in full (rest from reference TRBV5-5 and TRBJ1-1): DAGVTQSPTHLIKTRGQQVTLRCSPISGHKSVSWYQQVLGQGPQFIFQYYEKEERGRGNFPDRFSARQFPNYSSELNVNALLLGDSALYLCASSLQGALGTEAFFGQGTRLTVV.

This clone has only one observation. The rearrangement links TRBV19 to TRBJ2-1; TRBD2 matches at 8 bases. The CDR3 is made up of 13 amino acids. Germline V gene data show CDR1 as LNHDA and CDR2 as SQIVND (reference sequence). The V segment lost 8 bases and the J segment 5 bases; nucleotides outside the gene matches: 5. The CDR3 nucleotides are TGTGCCAGTCGGGGGGGGTTCCACAATGAGCAGTTCTTC. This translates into CASRGGFHNEQFF.

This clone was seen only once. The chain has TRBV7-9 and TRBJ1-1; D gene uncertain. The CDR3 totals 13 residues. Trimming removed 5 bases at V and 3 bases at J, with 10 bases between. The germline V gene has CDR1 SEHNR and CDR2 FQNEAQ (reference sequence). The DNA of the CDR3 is TGTGCCAGCAGCCTACCTCGGTACACTGAAGCTTTCTTT. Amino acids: CASSLPRYTEAFF.

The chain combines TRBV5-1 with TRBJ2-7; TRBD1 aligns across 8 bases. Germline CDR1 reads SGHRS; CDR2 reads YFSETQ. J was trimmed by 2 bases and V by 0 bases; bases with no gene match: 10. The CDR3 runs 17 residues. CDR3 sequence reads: CASSLGDRFISPYEQYF. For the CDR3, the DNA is TGCGCCAGCAGCTTGGGGGACAGGTTTATTAGCCCCTACGAGCAGTACTTC.

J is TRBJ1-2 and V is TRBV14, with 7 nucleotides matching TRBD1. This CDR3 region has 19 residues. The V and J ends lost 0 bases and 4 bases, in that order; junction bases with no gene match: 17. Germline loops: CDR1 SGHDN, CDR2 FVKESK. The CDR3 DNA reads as TGTGCCAGCAGCCAAGATCTTGCGGGGACAGACACCCTCCTCTATGGCTACACCTTC. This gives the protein CASSQDLAGTDTLLYGYTF.